These 28 T cell receptor beta chains share one sample of origin, sequenced in a study of vaccination effects on CD4 cells after COVID-19. Their recognized antigens are unknown. Data came from immunoSEQ multiplex PCR; TCRdb stores just in-frame clones and leaves some out. The sample comprises under 20,000 clones, around 70% of which are singletons, and about 10% rests with the top ten. Peptide-pool stimulation followed by sequencing identified expanded antigen-specific CD4+ clonotypes in the ViraFEST assay. The authors isolated CD4+ T cells after less than eleven days of culture. It was two doses of either the BNT162b2 or mRNA-1273 vaccine that participants received. The material was CD4+ T cells from PBMCs cultured with SARS-CoV-2 spike peptides, obtained after COVID-19 vaccination. All receptors derive from a human donor who received a COVID-19 vaccine.

This chain connects TRBV18 to TRBJ1-1; no definite D call. The CDR3 extends over 12 amino acids. Germline CDR1 and CDR2: KGHSH and LQKENI. V lost 3 bases and J 3 bases, leaving 5 bases between the germline ends. This chain's CDR3 is CASSPRDTEAFF. The CDR3 DNA sequence: TGTGCCAGCTCACCCCGGGACACTGAAGCTTTCTTT.

V gene TRBV30 combines with J gene TRBJ1-3; D may be TRBD1 (5 bases). Germline V gene lookup returns CDR1 GTSNPN and CDR2 SVGIG (reference sequence). The CDR3 has 16 amino acids. V lost 3 bases and J lost 0, with 15 bases in between. For the CDR3, the DNA is TGTGCCTGGAGCGCGGGGCAGGTGATCTCTGGAAACACCATATATTTT. Encoded protein: CAWSAGQVISGNTIYF. Looking up the rest from reference TRBV30 and TRBJ1-3 gives the full variable domain: SQTIHQWPATLVQPVGSPLSLECTVEGTSNPNLYWYRQAAGRGLQLLFYSVGIGQISSEVPQNLSASRPQDRQFILSSKKLLLSDSGFYLCAWSAGQVISGNTIYFGEGSWLTVV.

The chain is built from TRBV19 and TRBJ2-7; D is tentatively TRBD1 or TRBD2 (5 bases each). This CDR3 region has 14 residues. The V end lost 5 bases, the J end lost 0 bases, and 11 bases lay between the germline ends. Germline CDR1 is LNHDA and CDR2 is SQIVND (reference sequence). The CDR3 loop is CASSVGDHSYEQYF. DNA of the CDR3: TGTGCCAGTAGTGTCGGGGACCACTCCTACGAGCAGTACTTC.

CDR3 sequence (DNA): TGTGCCAGCAGTTACTCCCCGAATTCACCCCTCCACTTT. Translating it yields CASSYSPNSPLHF. The rearrangement links TRBV6-5 to TRBJ1-6; D uncertain. The ends were cut back, 0 bases at V and 7 bases at J, with 4 bases in the middle. Germline V gene lookup returns CDR1 MNHEY and CDR2 SVGAGI. This CDR3 region has 13 residues.

This clone has a handful of counts. This chain uses TRBV10-3 with TRBJ1-6, with D uncertain. The CDR3 runs 13 residues. V lost 6 bases and J 7 bases, leaving 10 bases between the germline ends. Germline V CDR1 and CDR2: ENHRY, SYGVKD. The CDR3 loop is CAIRQAENSPLHF. CDR3 nucleotides: TGTGCCATCAGGCAAGCAGAGAATTCACCCCTCCACTTT.

This clone is judged medium-sized. The chain joins TRBV9 to TRBJ1-2; 8 bases map to TRBD1. The CDR3 runs to 16 residues. Looked up from germline, CDR1 is SGDLS and CDR2 is YYNGEE. Trimming cost V 4 bases and J 4 bases; bases outside gene matches: 12. The CDR3 sequence: CASSPLTGGTIYGYTF. In nucleotides, the CDR3 is TGTGCCAGCAGCCCATTAACAGGGGGAACGATCTATGGCTACACCTTC.

The DNA for the CDR3 is TGTGCCAGCAGTGAAGCCTTACAGGGAGGCAATCAGCCCCAGCATTTT. Residues: CASSEALQGGNQPQHF. The genes are TRBV2 and TRBJ1-5; a possible D gene is TRBD1 (6 bases). Trimming pared 0 bases from V and 2 bases from J, leaving 11 bases between. The CDR3 loop spans 16 amino acids. From germline, CDR1 is SNHLY and CDR2 FYNNEI.

CDR3 sequence (DNA): TGTGCCTGGAGTGCTACCTCATACGAGCAGTACTTC. Its protein is CAWSATSYEQYF. The gene calls are TRBV30 and TRBJ2-7; no definite D call. The CDR3 covers 12 residues. Germline loops: CDR1 GTSNPN, CDR2 SVGIG (reference sequence). V dropped 1 base and J dropped 4 bases, with 8 bases sitting between them.

This chain links TRBV11-1 with TRBJ1-1, with D perhaps matching TRBD1 (5 bases). The CDR3 sequence is 14 residues long. Germline-derived CDR1 and CDR2 are SGHAT and FQDESV (reference sequence). Deletions cut 4 bases from V and 0 bases from J, with 9 bases between. CDR3 nucleotide sequence: TGTGCCAGCAGCTCCAGGGTTATGAACACTGAAGCTTTCTTT. Translation: CASSSRVMNTEAFF.

The chain uses TRBV18 and TRBJ1-2; D gene unclear. Trimming cost V 3 bases and J 7 bases, with 12 bases left between them. This CDR3 region has 13 residues. Germline CDR1 and CDR2: KGHSH and LQKENI. CDR3 in amino acids: CASSPLLGGGYTF. DNA of the CDR3: TGTGCCAGCTCACCGCTTTTGGGTGGTGGCTACACCTTC.

The chain uses TRBV27 and TRBJ1-2, with D possibly TRBD1 on 5 matching bases. Germline lookup yields CDR1 MNHEY and CDR2 SMNVEV (reference sequence). Deletions cut 6 bases from V and 5 bases from J, with 19 bases between. This CDR3 has 15 residues. The CDR3 loop is CASSLRGGGGYGYTF. CDR3 DNA sequence: TGTGCCAGCAGCTTACGGGGCGGGGGGGGATATGGCTACACCTTC.

Notes on this clone: The limits of the CDR3 on the DNA are not certain, so only TCRdb's listed CDR3 is given. The rearrangement uses TRBV12-1 and TRBJ1-1. TRBV12-1 is reported as a pseudogene. From its first to its last residue, the CDR3 has 16 amino acids. The CDR3 protein is CASSFAPGTENTEAFF.

The chain combines TRBV7-2 with TRBJ1-2, with TRBD1 as a possible D gene (6 bases). In germline, CDR1 is SGHTA, CDR2 FQGNSA. There are 15 residues in the CDR3. The V gene lost 5 bases and the J gene lost 4 bases, with 17 bases spanning the gap. CDR3 sequence: CASSPDSTTAYGYTF. The CDR3 region has the DNA TGTGCCAGCAGCCCGGACAGTACAACCGCCTATGGCTACACCTTC.

CDR3 DNA: TGTGCCAGCAGTCCCATCGACAGGGTGACGGGTGGCTACACCTTC. This gives the protein CASSPIDRVTGGYTF. The chain uses TRBV28 and TRBJ1-2, with 7 positions matching TRBD1. This CDR3 comprises 15 residues. J lost 7 bases, V lost 5 bases, and 13 bases had no gene match. Germline V gene lookup returns CDR1 MDHEN and CDR2 SYDVKM.

This clone has only a few counts. The chain has TRBV19 and TRBJ2-2; TRBD2 matches 8 bases. The germline V gene has CDR1 LNHDA and CDR2 SQIVND (reference sequence). The trim removed 1 base at V and 5 bases at J, leaving 3 bases unmatched. This CDR3 contains 15 residues. CDR3 residues: CASSIGRGATGELFF. Here the CDR3 DNA reads TGTGCCAGTAGTATAGGGCGGGGGGCGACCGGGGAGCTGTTTTTT.

This sequence joins TRBV18 and TRBJ1-5, with 7 nucleotides matching TRBD1. The V and J ends lost 3 bases and 4 bases, in that order; junction bases with no gene match: 6. Germline loops: CDR1 KGHSH, CDR2 LQKENI. The CDR3 has 15 amino acids. This chain's CDR3 is CASSPTGQLNQPQHF. The CDR3 DNA sequence: TGTGCCAGCTCACCCACGGGACAGCTTAATCAGCCCCAGCATTTT.

This clone was detected only once. The chain couples TRBV30 to TRBJ1-2, with D maybe TRBD1 (5 bases). The CDR3 sequence is 13 residues long. Looked up from germline, CDR1 is GTSNPN and CDR2 is SVGIG (reference sequence). V was cut by 2 bases and J by 5 bases, with 12 bases left in between. CDR3 loop: CAWSRAGKYGYTF. CDR3 nucleotides: TGTGCCTGGAGTAGGGCAGGGAAGTATGGCTACACCTTC.

This chain joins TRBV7-9 and TRBJ1-5; possibly TRBD1 for D (5 bases). The CDR3 totals 13 residues. CDR1 is SEHNR, CDR2 FQNEAQ, per germline (reference sequence). V was shortened by 4 bases and J by 6 bases, with 10 bases between the two germline ends. The CDR3 loop reads CASSSRDAQPQHF. CDR3 DNA: TGTGCCAGCAGCTCCCGGGACGCTCAGCCCCAGCATTTT.

The gene calls are TRBV6-5 and TRBJ1-2; no definite D call. V was trimmed by 5 bases and J by 4 bases, leaving 14 bases between them. The CDR3 covers 14 residues. CDR1 MNHEY and CDR2 SVGAGI come from the germline V gene. The CDR3 sequence: CASSRDTKSYGYTF. Written as DNA, the CDR3 is TGTGCCAGCAGTCGCGACACCAAGAGCTATGGCTACACCTTC.

The chain has TRBV9 and TRBJ2-5, with 8 bases that match TRBD2. This CDR3 is 15 amino acids long. The germline V gene has CDR1 SGDLS and CDR2 YYNGEE. V lost 4 bases and J lost 4; bases outside the gene matches: 9. CDR3 nucleotide sequence: TGTGCCAGCAGCCCCCCCGGGAGGGAGGGAGAGACCCAGTACTTC. This encodes CASSPPGREGETQYF.

This chain connects TRBV5-6 to TRBJ1-5; 7 nucleotides align to TRBD1. Trimming took 4 bases from V and 5 from J; bases not matched to a gene: 9. Germline loops: CDR1 SGHDT, CDR2 YYEEEE. This CDR3 is built from 15 residues. The CDR3 coding sequence is TGTGCCAGCAGCCGTCTTACAGGGGATGATCAGCCCCAGCATTTT. Residues: CASSRLTGDDQPQHF.

This clone has just a few counts. The chain's CDR3 is CASSIDGGQRAFF. The DNA for the CDR3 is TGTGCCAGTAGTATAGACGGGGGGCAACGAGCTTTCTTT. J is TRBJ1-1 and V is TRBV19; a weak D match, TRBD1 (6 bases). The CDR3 consists of 13 residues. Germline V gene data show CDR1 as LNHDA and CDR2 as SQIVND (reference sequence). The V and J ends lost 0 bases and 10 bases respectively, with 12 bases between them.

The rearrangement links TRBV10-3 to TRBJ2-3, with 7 nucleotides matching TRBD1. The V gene's germline CDR1 is ENHRY and CDR2 SYGVKD. Unmatched junction bases numbered 2, after V lost 10 bases and J lost 1 base. CDR3 size: 12 residues. CDR3 coding DNA: TGTGCCACCGGACAGGGCACAGATACGCAGTATTTT. Its translation: CATGQGTDTQYF.

The genes are TRBV5-6 and TRBJ1-2, with 10 nucleotides matching TRBD1. Germline assignment: CDR1 SGHDT and CDR2 YYEEEE. The CDR3 is 14 amino acids. With V trimmed by 0 bases and J by 7 bases, 3 bases remained unmatched. The CDR3 reads CASSLGGTGVGYTF. The CDR3 bases are TGTGCCAGCAGCTTGGGAGGGACAGGGGTTGGCTACACCTTC.

This clone was counted a single time. This chain connects TRBV6-6 to TRBJ1-5, with 7 bases identical to TRBD1. The CDR3 runs 16 residues. The V and J ends lost 7 bases and 0 bases, in that order; junction bases with no gene match: 9. Germline CDR1 MNHNY, CDR2 SVGAGI (reference sequence). The DNA for the CDR3 is TGTGCCAGCACGACCGACAGGGCCTATAGCAATCAGCCCCAGCATTTT. It is translated as CASTTDRAYSNQPQHF.

The rearrangement joins TRBV7-2 to TRBJ2-1; 7 positions agree with TRBD1. V lost 6 bases and J lost 7; bases outside the gene matches: 6. This CDR3 is 13 amino acids long. In germline, CDR1 is SGHTA, CDR2 FQGNSA. CDR3 nucleotides: TGTGCCAGCAGATCGAGGGGGCGTAATGAGCAGTTCTTC. Its protein is CASRSRGRNEQFF.

The rearrangement joins TRBV4-2 to TRBJ1-5; unclear D gene. Trimming stripped 2 bases from V and 1 base from J, with 9 bases between. CDR1 is LGHNA and CDR2 is YNFKEQ in the germline V gene. This CDR3 region has 15 residues. CDR3 nucleotide sequence: TGTGCCAGCAGCCAATTCCGGGAGAGCAATCAGCCCCAGCATTTT. This translates into CASSQFRESNQPQHF.

The sample holds a few counts of this clone. Other nucleotide sequences in the sample specify the same CDR3. This chain uses TRBV20-1 with TRBJ2-7; either TRBD1 or TRBD2 may supply D (5 bases each). From germline, CDR1 is DFQATT and CDR2 SNEGSKA (reference sequence). The CDR3 consists of 11 residues. The V end was cut by 2 bases, the J end by 5 bases, with 7 bases between. In DNA form, the CDR3 reads TGCAGTGCTAGATCGGGGCACGAGCAGTACTTC. It codes for CSARSGHEQYF.